The rows below give T cell receptor beta chains drawn from one sample of a study of T cell repertoires in cytomegalovirus infection. Their antigens are not known. TCRdb re-analysed the reads in MiXCR, keeping a single row per CDR3 protein. The sample has under 150,000 distinct CDR3 sequences; 24% are singletons. What was sequenced was PBMCs, sequenced either directly or after in vitro stimulation (not recorded which). These receptors all come from a human donor in good health (CMV status not recorded). Some clones in this sample may be carry-over from other donors' samples. The CDR3 runs from the conserved cysteine through the conserved F or W. Fields, in order: V gene, J gene, D gene, clone size, CDR3 DNA, CDR3 protein. A D gene is named only where the DNA matches it firmly. Clone size is not always given. Where it is, it says once, few, many or a class for expanded clones.

TRBV7-2	TRBJ1-1	.	.	TGTGCCAGCAGCGGAGGAGGGACGGTCAACACTGAAGCTTTCTTT	CASSGGGTVNTEAFF
TRBV11-3	TRBJ2-1	.	.	TGTGCCAGCAGCTTAGAAGGCGTCAGCTCCTACAATGAGCAGTTCTTC	CASSLEGVSSYNEQFF
TRBV10-1	TRBJ1-4	.	.	TGCGCCAGGAGGTGCAGGCCCGGAAAACTGTTTTTT	CARRCRPGKLFF
TRBV15	TRBJ2-3	.	.	TGTGCCACCAGCATCCTGATCGGCCCGGGAGCGGCAGATACGCAGTATTTT	CATSILIGPGAADTQYF
TRBV15	TRBJ1-2	.	many	TGTGCCACCCGGGCAGCGGTTGGCTATGGCTACACCTTC	CATRAAVGYGYTF
TRBV12-3/TRBV12-4	TRBJ1-1	.	few	TGTGCCAGCAGTTTACCCATGGACGGTGAAGCTTTCTTT	CASSLPMDGEAFF
TRBV6-2/TRBV6-3	TRBJ2-1	.	.	TGTGCCAGCAGTTTTCCCGTCAATGAGCAGTTCTTC	CASSFPVNEQFF
TRBV6-6	TRBJ1-2	TRBD1	few	TGTGCCAGCAGTTACTTTGGACAGGGGGCGCGGGGCTACACCTTC	CASSYFGQGARGYTF
TRBV27	TRBJ2-2	TRBD1	many	TGTGCCAGCAGTTTATTCACAGGGGGCACCGGGGAGCTGTTTTTT	CASSLFTGGTGELFF
TRBV7-2	TRBJ2-1	TRBD2	once	TGTGCCAGCACCCAGACATTAGCGGGAAGCTCCTACAATGAGCAGTTCTTC	CASTQTLAGSSYNEQFF
TRBV7-6	TRBJ1-1	.	.	TGTGCCAGCAGCTTGGGAGCTTTCTTT	CASSLGAFF
TRBV7-3	TRBJ1-5	.	few	TGTGCCAGCAGCTCAGCCCGCACATATAGCAATCAGCCCCAGCATTTT	CASSSARTYSNQPQHF
TRBV7-2	TRBJ2-3	.	.	TGTGCCAGCAGCGTGGGGGGCGCAGATACGCAGTATTTT	CASSVGGADTQYF
TRBV15	TRBJ1-5	.	.	TGTGCCACCAGCAGAGATCTTGGACAGAGTAGCAATCAGCCCCAGCATTTT	CATSRDLGQSSNQPQHF
TRBV5-5	TRBJ2-6	.	few	TGTGCCAGCAGCATAGGACAAACCTCTGGGGCCAACGTCCTGACTTTC	CASSIGQTSGANVLTF
TRBV27	TRBJ2-1	TRBD1	.	TGTGCCAGCAGTTCGGACAGGGGACACTACAATGAGCAGTTCTTC	CASSSDRGHYNEQFF
TRBV27	TRBJ2-1	.	.	TGTGCCAGCATTGGACACCGCCTCAATGAGCAGTTCTTC	CASIGHRLNEQFF
TRBV7-8	TRBJ1-5	.	many	TGTGCCAGCAGCTTGGTTCAGGGAACCCAGCATTTT	CASSLVQGTQHF